This T cell receptor (beta chain) was recovered during a study of graft-versus-host responses after intestinal transplantation. Overall study context: Every one of the recipients received anti-thymocyte globulin induction and afterwards took tacrolimus and steroids for approximately three years.

Germline values: CDR1 MDHEN, CDR2 SYDVKM. Unmatched junction bases numbered 9, after V lost 5 bases and J lost 7 bases. The CDR3 runs to 14 residues. Method: immunoSEQ multiplex PCR; TCRdb's copy keeps in-frame clones and lacks some. This table holds tens of thousands of clones, approximately 90% found once. For this clone: What it recognizes is unknown.

Study results and limitations: Individuals carrying graft-donor T cell macrochimerism showed high graft-versus-host to host-versus-graft clonal ratios in allografts. GvH clones were identified in recipient marrow, with some first appearing in ileum or blood.

This clonotype was sampled from a human patient who received an intestinal transplant, so some T cells may come from the graft donor. This specimen was PBMCs, taken 26 days after transplant. The chain links TRBV28 to TRBJ2-7; 9 bases are a match to TRBD1. The CDR3 loop reads CASSPAGTGQEQYV. The CDR3 DNA reads TGTGCCAGCAGTCCCGCCGGGACAGGGCAAGAGCAGTACGTC.